The sequence of this T cell receptor (beta chain) was determined in a study of cytomegalovirus exposure and HLA in healthy donors. General study findings and limits: Analysis was carried out at a later point, and it linked a missense DCLRE1C variant to TCR beta V- and J-gene trimming. Several of the most significant clusters were apparently associated with common viral pathogens in a later analysis.

This clone was observed a handful of times. Its antigen is undetermined. A multiplex PCR was run with 60 Vbeta primers and 13 Jbeta primers. The table came from immunoSEQ multiplex PCR; TCRdb's copy has only in-frame clones and leaves some out. Here the sample spans about 120,000 clones, around 72% being singletons. The V and J ends lost 3 bases and 5 bases, in that order; junction bases with no gene match: 8. The germline CDR1 and CDR2 sequences are WNHNN and SYGVQD (reference sequence). This CDR3 has 16 residues. This receptor was obtained from a man younger than 45 in good health and CMV-seronegative. Sequences were obtained from PBMCs. This sequence joins TRBV10-1 and TRBJ2-1, with 9 bases fitting TRBD2. CDR3 sequence reads: CASSDHSGGKDNEQFF. The CDR3 bases are TGCGCCAGCAGTGACCATAGCGGGGGAAAAGACAATGAGCAGTTCTTC.